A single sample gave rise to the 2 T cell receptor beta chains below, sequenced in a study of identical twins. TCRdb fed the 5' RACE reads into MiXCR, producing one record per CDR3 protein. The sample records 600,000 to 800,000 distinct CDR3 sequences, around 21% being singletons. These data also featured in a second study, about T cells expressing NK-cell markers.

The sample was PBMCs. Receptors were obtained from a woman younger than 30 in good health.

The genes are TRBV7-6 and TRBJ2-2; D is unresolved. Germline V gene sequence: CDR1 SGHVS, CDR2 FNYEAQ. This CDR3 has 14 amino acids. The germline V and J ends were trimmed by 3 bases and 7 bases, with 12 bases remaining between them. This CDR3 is CASSFQYGVGELFF. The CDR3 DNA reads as TGTGCCAGCAGCTTCCAATATGGGGTCGGGGAGCTGTTTTTT.

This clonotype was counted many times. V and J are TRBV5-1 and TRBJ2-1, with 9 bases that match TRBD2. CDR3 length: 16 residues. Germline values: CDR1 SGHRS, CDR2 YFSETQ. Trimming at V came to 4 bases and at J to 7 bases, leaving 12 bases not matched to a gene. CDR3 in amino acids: CASSVLAGGLRNEQFF. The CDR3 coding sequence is TGCGCCAGCAGCGTACTCGCGGGGGGGCTCAGAAATGAGCAGTTCTTC.